This T cell receptor (beta chain) was found in a study of CD8 T cells in ankylosing spondylitis. The study, taken as a whole, reports: In ankylosing spondylitis blood, a motif of eight highly homologous TCR beta variants appeared characteristic. CD8+ by phenotype, disease-linked clones were relatively rare in peripheral blood.

This clonotype has more than one count but fewer than ten. What it binds is unknown. From the 5' RACE reads, TCRdb called clonotypes with MiXCR, one entry per CDR3 protein. The sample lists roughly 300,000 distinct CDR3 sequences; approximately 8.2% were seen once. This CDR3 has 14 amino acids. Germline assignment: CDR1 DFQATT and CDR2 SNEGSKA (reference sequence). V lost 2 bases, J lost 3 bases, and 6 bases stayed unmatched. This TCR was recovered from a male donor with ankylosing spondylitis. The sample taken for sequencing was blood, either unsorted or a sorted T cell fraction (not recorded which). The chain has TRBV20-1 and TRBJ2-7, with 8 positions matching TRBD2. The CDR3 loop is CSARSGRTDYEQYF. DNA of the CDR3: TGCAGTGCTAGAAGCGGGAGAACCGACTACGAGCAGTACTTC.